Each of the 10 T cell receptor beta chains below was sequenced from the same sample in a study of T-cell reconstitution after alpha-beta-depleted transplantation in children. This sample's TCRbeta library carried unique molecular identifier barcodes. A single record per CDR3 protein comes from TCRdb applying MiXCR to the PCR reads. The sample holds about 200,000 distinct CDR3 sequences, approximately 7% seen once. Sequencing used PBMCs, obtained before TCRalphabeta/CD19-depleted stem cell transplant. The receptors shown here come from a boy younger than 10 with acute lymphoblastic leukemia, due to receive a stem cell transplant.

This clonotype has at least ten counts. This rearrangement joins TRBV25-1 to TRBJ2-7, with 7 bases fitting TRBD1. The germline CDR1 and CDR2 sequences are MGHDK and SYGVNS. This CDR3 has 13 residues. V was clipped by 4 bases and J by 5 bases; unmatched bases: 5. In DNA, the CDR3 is TGTGCCAGCAGTGGACAGGGTTACCACGAGCAGTACTTC. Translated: CASSGQGYHEQYF.

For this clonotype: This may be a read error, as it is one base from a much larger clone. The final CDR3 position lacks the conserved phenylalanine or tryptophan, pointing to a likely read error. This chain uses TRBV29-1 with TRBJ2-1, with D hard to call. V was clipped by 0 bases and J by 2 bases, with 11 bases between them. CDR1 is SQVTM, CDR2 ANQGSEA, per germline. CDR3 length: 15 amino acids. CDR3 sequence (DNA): TGCAGCGTTGAAGATCAAACGGAGCCCTACAATGAGCAGTTCTTG. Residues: CSVEDQTEPYNEQFL.

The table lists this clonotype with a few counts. The CDR3 nucleotides are TGTGCCAGCTGCCGGGACAGGGGGCTTGGCAATCAGCCCCAGCATTTT. This codes for CASCRDRGLGNQPQHF. The V gene is TRBV28, the J gene TRBJ1-5, with 12 bases that match TRBD1. Germline loops: CDR1 MDHEN, CDR2 SYDVKM. The ends lost 8 bases at V and 2 bases at J; junction bases unmatched: 7. The CDR3 sequence is 16 residues long.

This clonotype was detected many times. Here the CDR3 reads CASSLGRGTLADTQYF. The CDR3 DNA reads as TGCGCCAGCAGCTTGGGACGTGGGACCCTCGCAGATACGCAGTATTTT. The chain links TRBV5-1 to TRBJ2-3; tentatively, D is TRBD1 or TRBD2 (5 bases each). V gave up 0 bases and J gave up 4 bases, with 15 bases separating them. The CDR3 consists of 16 residues. Germline CDR1 is SGHRS and CDR2 is YFSETQ. The variable domain in full, completed from reference TRBV5-1 and TRBJ2-3, reads KAGVTQTPRYLIKTRGQQVTLSCSPISGHRSVSWYQQTPGQGLQFLFEYFSETQRNKGNFPGRFSGRQFSNSRSEMNVSTLELGDSALYLCASSLGRGTLADTQYFGPGTRLTVL.

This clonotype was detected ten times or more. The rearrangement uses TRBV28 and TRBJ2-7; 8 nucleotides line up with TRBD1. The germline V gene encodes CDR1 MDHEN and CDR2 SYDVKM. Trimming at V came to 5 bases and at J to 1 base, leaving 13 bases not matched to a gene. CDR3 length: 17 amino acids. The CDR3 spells CASSIKTGDRPSYEQYF. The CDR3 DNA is TGTGCCAGCAGTATAAAGACAGGGGACCGTCCTTCCTACGAGCAGTACTTC.

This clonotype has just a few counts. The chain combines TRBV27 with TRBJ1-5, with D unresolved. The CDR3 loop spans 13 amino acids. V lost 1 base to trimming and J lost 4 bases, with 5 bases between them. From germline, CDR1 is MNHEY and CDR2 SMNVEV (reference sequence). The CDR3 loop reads CASSLWPNQPQHF. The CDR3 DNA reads TGTGCCAGCAGTTTATGGCCAAATCAGCCCCAGCATTTT.

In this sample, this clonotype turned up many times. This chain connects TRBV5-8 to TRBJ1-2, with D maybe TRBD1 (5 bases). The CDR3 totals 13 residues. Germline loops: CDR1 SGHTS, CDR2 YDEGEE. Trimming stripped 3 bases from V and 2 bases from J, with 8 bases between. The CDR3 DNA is TGTGCCAGCAGCTGGAAGGGGAACTATGGCTACACCTTC. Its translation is CASSWKGNYGYTF.

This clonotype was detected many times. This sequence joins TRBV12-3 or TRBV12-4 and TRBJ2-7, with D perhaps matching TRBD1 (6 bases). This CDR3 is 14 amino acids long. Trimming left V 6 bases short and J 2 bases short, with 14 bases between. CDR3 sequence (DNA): TGTGCCAGCAGGCCCCGGGACAAACCCTACGAGCAGTACTTC. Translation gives CASRPRDKPYEQYF.

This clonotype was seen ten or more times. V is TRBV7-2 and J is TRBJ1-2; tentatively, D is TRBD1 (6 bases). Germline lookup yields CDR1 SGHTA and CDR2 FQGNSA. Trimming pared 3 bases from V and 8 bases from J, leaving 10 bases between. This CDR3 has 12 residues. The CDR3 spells CASSFEDSGYTF. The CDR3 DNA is TGTGCCAGCAGCTTCGAGGACAGCGGCTACACCTTC.

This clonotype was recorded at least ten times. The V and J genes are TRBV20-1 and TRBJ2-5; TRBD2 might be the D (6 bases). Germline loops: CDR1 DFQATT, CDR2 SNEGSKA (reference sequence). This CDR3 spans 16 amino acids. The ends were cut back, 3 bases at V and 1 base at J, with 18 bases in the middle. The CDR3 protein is CSASNPASDTQETQYF. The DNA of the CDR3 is TGCAGTGCTAGTAACCCGGCTAGCGACACCCAAGAGACCCAGTACTTC.